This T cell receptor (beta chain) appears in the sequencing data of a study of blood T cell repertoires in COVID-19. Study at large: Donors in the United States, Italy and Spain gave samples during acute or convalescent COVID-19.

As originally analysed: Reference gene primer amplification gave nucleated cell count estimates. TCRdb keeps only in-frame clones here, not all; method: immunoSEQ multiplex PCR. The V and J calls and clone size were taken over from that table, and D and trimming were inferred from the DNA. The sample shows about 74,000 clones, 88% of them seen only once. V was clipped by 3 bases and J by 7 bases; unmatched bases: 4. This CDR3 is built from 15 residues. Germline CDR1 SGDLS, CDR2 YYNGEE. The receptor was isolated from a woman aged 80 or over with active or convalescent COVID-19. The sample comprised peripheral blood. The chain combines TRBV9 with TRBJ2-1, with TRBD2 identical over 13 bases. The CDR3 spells CASSGMGLAGNEQFF. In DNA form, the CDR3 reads TGTGCCAGCAGCGGAATGGGACTAGCGGGGAATGAGCAGTTCTTC.